Listed below are T cell receptor beta chains from one sample, sequenced in a study of T cells after yellow fever vaccination. TCRdb re-called the 5' RACE reads through MiXCR, storing one row per CDR3 protein. The profile covers 90,000 to 130,000 distinct CDR3 sequences, with more than 7.5% appearing a single time and 25% taken by the ten largest. Material: CD8+ T cells sorted from PBMCs, obtained 45 days after the yellow fever booster vaccination. The receptor set was obtained from a man in his thirties or forties who received the YFV17D yellow fever vaccine. Each CDR3 is given with its conserved first and last residue. The D gene is left open where the match is weak. Some rows have no size entry. The others give once, few or many, or a class for an expanded clone.

J: TRBJ1-4; D: NA; V: TRBV6-5; size: NA; CDR3: CASSYLGRAGEKLFF; DNA: TGTGCCAGCAGTTACCTCGGTAGGGCGGGTGAAAAACTGTTTTTT
J: TRBJ2-1; D: TRBD2; V: TRBV7-2; size: many; CDR3: CASSSTLANEQFF; DNA: TGTGCCAGCAGCTCTACACTAGCGAATGAGCAGTTCTTC
J: TRBJ1-1; D: NA; V: TRBV7-9; size: NA; CDR3: CASSPGGVSTEAFF; DNA: TGTGCCAGCAGCCCCGGAGGGGTATCCACTGAAGCTTTCTTT
J: TRBJ2-7; D: NA; V: TRBV5-1; size: many; CDR3: CASSLEQFYEQYF; DNA: TGCGCCAGCAGCTTGGAACAGTTCTACGAGCAGTACTTC
J: TRBJ2-7; D: TRBD2; V: TRBV20-1; size: many; CDR3: CSAGSSGSGYEQYF; DNA: TGCAGTGCTGGATCTAGCGGGAGCGGCTACGAGCAGTACTTC
J: TRBJ2-5; D: NA; V: TRBV18; size: many; CDR3: CASSPPDREDQETQYF; DNA: TGTGCCAGCTCACCACCCGATAGGGAGGACCAAGAGACCCAGTACTTC
J: TRBJ2-7; D: NA; V: TRBV7-9; size: many; CDR3: CASSPWGGSYEQYF; DNA: TGTGCCAGCAGCCCCTGGGGGGGCAGTTACGAGCAGTACTTC
J: TRBJ2-7; D: NA; V: TRBV6-1; size: many; CDR3: CASSQTPDGLTYEQYF; DNA: TGTGCCAGTTCTCAAACCCCGGACGGATTGACCTACGAGCAGTACTTC
J: TRBJ2-3; D: NA; V: TRBV5-1; size: many; CDR3: CASSLIGPPGTDTQYF; DNA: TGCGCCAGCAGCTTAATAGGACCCCCTGGCACAGATACGCAGTATTTT
J: TRBJ1-5; D: NA; V: TRBV6-2/TRBV6-3; size: few; CDR3: CASTAGNQPQHF; DNA: TGTGCCAGCACGGCGGGTAATCAGCCCCAGCATTTT
J: TRBJ2-2; D: NA; V: TRBV12-3/TRBV12-4; size: many; CDR3: CASSLQPGELFF; DNA: TGTGCCAGCAGTTTGCAACCCGGGGAGCTGTTTTTT
J: TRBJ2-5; D: NA; V: TRBV28; size: many; CDR3: CASSSTSQGSPETQYF; DNA: TGTGCCAGCAGTTCGACCTCACAGGGATCCCCAGAGACCCAGTACTTC
J: TRBJ2-5; D: TRBD2; V: TRBV29-1; size: many; CDR3: CSVGTSGDSQETQYF; DNA: TGCAGCGTTGGGACTAGCGGGGACTCCCAAGAGACCCAGTACTTC
J: TRBJ2-1; D: NA; V: TRBV20-1; size: NA; CDR3: CSARSPTDSGNEQFF; DNA: TGCAGTGCTAGATCGCCTACCGATAGCGGTAATGAGCAGTTCTTC
J: TRBJ2-7; D: NA; V: TRBV5-1; size: many; CDR3: CASSPGTPWDEQYF; DNA: TGCGCCAGCAGCCCCGGGACTCCCTGGGACGAGCAGTACTTC
J: TRBJ2-5; D: TRBD2; V: TRBV11-2; size: many; CDR3: CASSFQTSGQETQYF; DNA: TGTGCCAGCAGCTTCCAGACTAGCGGACAAGAGACCCAGTACTTC
J: TRBJ1-1; D: TRBD1; V: TRBV7-2; size: few; CDR3: CASSLEQGALVLAFF; DNA: TGTGCCAGCAGCTTAGAACAGGGGGCGTTGGTTTTGGCTTTCTTT
J: TRBJ2-1; D: TRBD1; V: TRBV29-1; size: many; CDR3: CSVCQQGASEQFF; DNA: TGCAGCGTTTGTCAACAGGGGGCATCTGAGCAGTTCTTC
J: TRBJ1-2; D: NA; V: TRBV6-2/TRBV6-3; size: many; CDR3: CASSWTRTDGYGYTF; DNA: TGTGCCAGCAGTTGGACTCGGACAGATGGCTATGGCTACACCTTC
J: TRBJ2-7; D: NA; V: TRBV20-1; size: many; CDR3: CSARDIVAKGGKQYF; DNA: TGCAGTGCTAGAGATATAGTTGCGAAGGGGGGGAAGCAGTACTTC
J: TRBJ2-2; D: TRBD2; V: TRBV12-3/TRBV12-4; size: NA; CDR3: CASSFGGEGGELFF; DNA: TGTGCCAGCAGTTTTGGAGGGGAGGGCGGGGAGCTGTTTTTT
J: TRBJ1-1; D: NA; V: TRBV7-2; size: many; CDR3: CASSFQGWAFF; DNA: TGTGCCAGCAGCTTCCAGGGTTGGGCTTTCTTT
J: TRBJ2-1; D: NA; V: TRBV5-5; size: few; CDR3: CASSSTSYTHNEQFF; DNA: TGTGCCAGCAGCTCCACTAGCTATACCCACAATGAGCAGTTCTTC
J: TRBJ2-7; D: NA; V: TRBV12-3/TRBV12-4; size: few; CDR3: CASSLAVSGDSRDEQYF; DNA: TGTGCCAGCAGTTTAGCAGTGTCAGGGGACTCACGGGACGAGCAGTACTTC
J: TRBJ2-1; D: TRBD2; V: TRBV15; size: many; CDR3: CATSPPSGREQFF; DNA: TGTGCCACCAGCCCCCCTAGCGGGAGGGAGCAGTTCTTC
J: TRBJ2-7; D: NA; V: TRBV3-1; size: NA; CDR3: CASSQEADSSYEQYF; DNA: TGTGCCAGCAGCCAAGAGGCGGACAGCTCCTACGAGCAGTACTTC
J: TRBJ2-7; D: TRBD2; V: TRBV11-2; size: many; CDR3: CASGYTSGSMNEQYF; DNA: TGTGCCAGCGGCTACACTAGCGGGAGTATGAACGAGCAGTACTTC
J: TRBJ2-5; D: NA; V: TRBV7-9; size: many; CDR3: CASSSGGETQYF; DNA: TGTGCCAGCAGTTCAGGGGGGGAGACCCAGTACTTC
J: TRBJ2-7; D: TRBD2; V: TRBV29-1; size: few; CDR3: CSVEEGLAGVLYEQYF; DNA: TGCAGCGTTGAAGAGGGGCTAGCGGGAGTACTCTACGAGCAGTACTTC
J: TRBJ2-3; D: TRBD1; V: TRBV4-3; size: many; CDR3: CASSQGTGGTQYF; DNA: TGCGCCAGCAGCCAGGGGACAGGGGGTACGCAGTATTTT
J: TRBJ1-2; D: TRBD1; V: TRBV4-3; size: many; CDR3: CASSQDGDSRNYGYTF; DNA: TGCGCCAGCAGCCAAGATGGGGACAGCCGGAACTATGGCTACACCTTC